A selection of T cell receptor beta chains follows, all from one sample in a study of blood T cell repertoires in COVID-19. Profiled with immunoSEQ multiplex PCR; TCRdb holds only in-frame clones, not every one. The repertoire has about 34,000 clones, less than 90% of them found once; the top ten carry roughly 18%. Input material: peripheral blood. These receptors originate from a woman aged 60-75 years with active COVID-19. Each CDR3 is given with its conserved first and last residue. Fields, in order: clone size, V gene, J gene, D gene, CDR3 protein, CDR3 DNA. D genes are given only for firm matches. The size entry is marked missing in some rows and otherwise reads once, few, many or a size class.

clone size: -; V gene: TRBV29-1; J gene: TRBJ1-3; D gene: -; CDR3 protein: CSVGAAGTSGNTIYF; CDR3 DNA: TGCAGCGTTGGAGCGGCAGGGACATCTGGAAACACCATATATTTT
clone size: -; V gene: TRBV2; J gene: TRBJ1-5; D gene: -; CDR3 protein: CASQGDGNQPQHF; CDR3 DNA: TGTGCCAGCCAAGGGGATGGCAATCAGCCCCAGCATTTT
clone size: -; V gene: TRBV28; J gene: TRBJ2-7; D gene: TRBD1; CDR3 protein: CASSTGRDRASYEQYF; CDR3 DNA: TGTGCCAGCAGTACTGGCCGGGACAGGGCCTCCTACGAGCAGTACTTC
clone size: -; V gene: TRBV7-3; J gene: TRBJ1-6; D gene: -; CDR3 protein: CASSSYGGSNSPLHF; CDR3 DNA: TGTGCCAGCAGCTCCTACGGCGGTTCGAATTCACCCCTCCACTTT
clone size: -; V gene: TRBV5-1; J gene: TRBJ2-3; D gene: -; CDR3 protein: CASSPPLGESTDTQYF; CDR3 DNA: TGCGCCAGCAGCCCGCCGCTGGGAGAAAGCACAGATACGCAGTATTTT
clone size: -; V gene: TRBV6-5; J gene: TRBJ2-7; D gene: TRBD1; CDR3 protein: CASSRQGGSYEQYF; CDR3 DNA: TGTGCCAGCAGTAGACAGGGTGGTAGTTACGAGCAGTACTTC
clone size: -; V gene: TRBV18; J gene: TRBJ2-6; D gene: -; CDR3 protein: CASSQESGDSGANVLTF; CDR3 DNA: TGTGCCAGCTCACAAGAGTCCGGAGACTCTGGGGCCAACGTCCTGACTTTC
clone size: -; V gene: TRBV13; J gene: TRBJ2-2; D gene: -; CDR3 protein: CASTLGQANTGELFF; CDR3 DNA: TGTGCCAGCACCCTAGGACAAGCGAACACCGGGGAGCTGTTTTTT
clone size: -; V gene: TRBV3-1/TRBV3-2; J gene: TRBJ1-6; D gene: -; CDR3 protein: CASSPLTESSYNSPLHF; CDR3 DNA: TGTGCCAGCAGCCCATTGACAGAGAGCTCCTATAATTCACCCCTCCACTTT
clone size: once; V gene: TRBV7-9; J gene: TRBJ1-1; D gene: -; CDR3 protein: CASSGPGTEAFF; CDR3 DNA: TGTGCCAGCAGCGGCCCGGGAACTGAAGCTTTCTTT
clone size: few; V gene: TRBV28; J gene: TRBJ2-1; D gene: -; CDR3 protein: CASSPRVSYNEQFF; CDR3 DNA: TGTGCCAGCAGTCCACGGGTCTCCTACAATGAGCAGTTCTTC
clone size: -; V gene: TRBV5-1; J gene: TRBJ1-3; D gene: -; CDR3 protein: CASSLGQRGNTIYF; CDR3 DNA: TGCGCCAGCAGCTTGGGGCAGCGAGGAAACACCATATATTTT
clone size: -; V gene: TRBV7-9; J gene: TRBJ2-1; D gene: -; CDR3 protein: CASSGRDSTPQFF; CDR3 DNA: TGTGCCAGCAGCGGTAGGGACTCGACGCCGCAGTTCTTC
clone size: -; V gene: TRBV2; J gene: TRBJ1-1; D gene: -; CDR3 protein: CASSEEALVTEAFF; CDR3 DNA: TGTGCCAGCAGTGAGGAGGCCCTGGTCACTGAAGCTTTCTTT
clone size: -; V gene: TRBV14; J gene: TRBJ2-1; D gene: -; CDR3 protein: CASSQDHSGSQFF; CDR3 DNA: TGTGCCAGCAGCCAAGATCACAGCGGCTCGCAGTTCTTC
clone size: -; V gene: TRBV15; J gene: TRBJ2-3; D gene: TRBD2; CDR3 protein: CATALAGEDTQYF; CDR3 DNA: TGTGCCACCGCACTAGCGGGAGAAGATACGCAGTATTTT
clone size: -; V gene: TRBV5-5; J gene: TRBJ2-3; D gene: -; CDR3 protein: CASSFGGGSDTQYF; CDR3 DNA: TGTGCCAGCAGCTTCGGGGGTGGTTCAGATACGCAGTATTTT
clone size: -; V gene: TRBV19; J gene: TRBJ2-5; D gene: TRBD1; CDR3 protein: CASRQGARETQYF; CDR3 DNA: TGTGCCAGTAGACAGGGGGCGCGTGAGACCCAGTACTTC
clone size: -; V gene: TRBV18; J gene: TRBJ2-5; D gene: -; CDR3 protein: CASSPPSGRGQETQYF; CDR3 DNA: TGTGCCAGCTCACCACCGAGTGGAAGGGGGCAAGAGACCCAGTACTTC
clone size: -; V gene: TRBV30; J gene: TRBJ2-5; D gene: TRBD2; CDR3 protein: CAWNRLAVETQYF; CDR3 DNA: TGTGCCTGGAACCGACTAGCGGTAGAGACCCAGTACTTC
clone size: -; V gene: TRBV19; J gene: TRBJ2-3; D gene: -; CDR3 protein: CARQGCTDTQYF; CDR3 DNA: TGTGCCAGGCAGGGATGCACAGATACGCAGTATTTT
clone size: -; V gene: TRBV7-7; J gene: TRBJ1-5; D gene: -; CDR3 protein: CASSLSENQPQHF; CDR3 DNA: TGTGCCAGCAGCTTATCGGAGAATCAGCCCCAGCATTTT
clone size: once; V gene: TRBV11-2; J gene: TRBJ2-7; D gene: -; CDR3 protein: CASSFLRGRSSYEQYF; CDR3 DNA: TGTGCCAGCAGCTTCTTACGGGGGAGGAGCTCCTACGAGCAGTACTTC
clone size: -; V gene: TRBV3-1/TRBV3-2; J gene: TRBJ1-6; D gene: TRBD1; CDR3 protein: CASSWDRDLNSPLHF; CDR3 DNA: TGTGCCAGCAGCTGGGACAGGGACCTTAATTCACCCCTCCACTTT
clone size: few; V gene: TRBV29-1; J gene: TRBJ2-7; D gene: TRBD1; CDR3 protein: CSVEAEGTGTYEQYF; CDR3 DNA: TGCAGCGTTGAAGCCGAAGGGACAGGGACTTACGAGCAGTACTTC
clone size: -; V gene: TRBV6-5; J gene: TRBJ1-2; D gene: -; CDR3 protein: CASSYSIFGNPYGYTF; CDR3 DNA: TGTGCCAGCAGTTACTCGATCTTTGGCAACCCCTATGGCTACACCTTC
clone size: -; V gene: TRBV2; J gene: TRBJ2-5; D gene: TRBD2; CDR3 protein: CASSPDRLAGGGETQYF; CDR3 DNA: TGTGCCAGCAGTCCGGACAGACTAGCGGGAGGGGGTGAGACCCAGTACTTC
clone size: -; V gene: TRBV4-1; J gene: TRBJ1-3; D gene: -; CDR3 protein: CASSQQDTGNTIYF; CDR3 DNA: TGCGCCAGCAGCCAACAGGACACTGGAAACACCATATATTTT
clone size: -; V gene: TRBV5-1; J gene: TRBJ2-1; D gene: -; CDR3 protein: CASSQGGQSYNEQFF; CDR3 DNA: TGCGCCAGCAGCCAAGGGGGTCAATCCTACAATGAGCAGTTCTTC
clone size: -; V gene: TRBV7-3; J gene: TRBJ2-1; D gene: TRBD1; CDR3 protein: CASSLNGDRGHEQFF; CDR3 DNA: TGTGCCAGCAGCTTAAACGGGGACAGGGGCCATGAGCAGTTCTTC
clone size: -; V gene: TRBV18; J gene: TRBJ2-2; D gene: TRBD1; CDR3 protein: CASSVTGTDPLNTGELFF; CDR3 DNA: TGTGCCAGCTCAGTGACCGGGACAGACCCTCTTAACACCGGGGAGCTGTTTTTT
clone size: few; V gene: TRBV28; J gene: TRBJ2-1; D gene: -; CDR3 protein: CASTSGRDEQFF; CDR3 DNA: TGTGCCAGCACCTCCGGTCGGGATGAGCAGTTCTTC
clone size: -; V gene: TRBV9; J gene: TRBJ2-1; D gene: TRBD2; CDR3 protein: CASSVPLMTSGTDNEQFF; CDR3 DNA: TGTGCCAGCAGCGTACCACTCATGACTAGCGGGACCGACAATGAGCAGTTCTTC
clone size: -; V gene: TRBV6-5; J gene: TRBJ2-7; D gene: TRBD1; CDR3 protein: CASSYRTGGNEQYF; CDR3 DNA: TGTGCCAGCAGTTACCGGACAGGGGGCAACGAGCAGTACTTC
clone size: -; V gene: TRBV18; J gene: TRBJ2-1; D gene: -; CDR3 protein: CASSPRRPGSHNEQFF; CDR3 DNA: TGTGCCAGCTCACCACGTAGGCCAGGGTCCCACAATGAGCAGTTCTTC
clone size: -; V gene: TRBV2; J gene: TRBJ1-1; D gene: TRBD1; CDR3 protein: CASSAPHGTGEAFF; CDR3 DNA: TGTGCCAGCAGTGCGCCCCACGGGACAGGTGAAGCTTTCTTT
clone size: few; V gene: TRBV5-1; J gene: TRBJ1-1; D gene: -; CDR3 protein: CASSPLGGAPNTEAFF; CDR3 DNA: TGCGCCAGCAGCCCGCTGGGAGGGGCTCCGAACACTGAAGCTTTCTTT
clone size: -; V gene: TRBV5-1; J gene: TRBJ2-3; D gene: TRBD1; CDR3 protein: CASHRGESTDTQYF; CDR3 DNA: TGCGCCAGTCACAGGGGTGAAAGCACAGATACGCAGTATTTT
clone size: -; V gene: TRBV6-2/TRBV6-3; J gene: TRBJ1-1; D gene: -; CDR3 protein: CASSLRRVQLNTEAFF; CDR3 DNA: TGTGCCAGCAGTCTCCGCCGCGTACAGTTGAACACTGAAGCTTTCTTT
clone size: -; V gene: TRBV12-3/TRBV12-4; J gene: TRBJ1-1; D gene: -; CDR3 protein: CASSPGPVPEAFF; CDR3 DNA: TGTGCCAGCAGTCCAGGCCCGGTCCCTGAAGCTTTCTTT
clone size: -; V gene: TRBV6-6; J gene: TRBJ2-7; D gene: TRBD1; CDR3 protein: CASSLGQGWHEQYF; CDR3 DNA: TGTGCCAGCAGTCTCGGACAGGGATGGCACGAGCAGTACTTC
clone size: -; V gene: TRBV28; J gene: TRBJ1-2; D gene: TRBD1; CDR3 protein: CASSPSDRGRGYTF; CDR3 DNA: TGTGCCAGCAGCCCTTCCGACAGGGGGCGAGGCTACACCTTC
clone size: -; V gene: TRBV6-5; J gene: TRBJ2-3; D gene: -; CDR3 protein: CASRTTRSGDTQYF; CDR3 DNA: TGTGCCAGCAGGACGACTCGGAGTGGGGATACGCAGTATTTT
clone size: -; V gene: TRBV4-1; J gene: TRBJ2-2; D gene: -; CDR3 protein: CASSHGYTGELFF; CDR3 DNA: TGCGCCAGCAGCCACGGGTACACCGGGGAGCTGTTTTTT
clone size: -; V gene: TRBV5-4; J gene: TRBJ1-2; D gene: -; CDR3 protein: CASSPPGFGYGYTF; CDR3 DNA: TGTGCCAGCAGCCCTCCAGGCTTTGGCTATGGCTACACCTTC
clone size: once; V gene: TRBV5-8; J gene: TRBJ2-7; D gene: TRBD2; CDR3 protein: CASSRGLAGGQYEQYF; CDR3 DNA: TGTGCCAGCAGCCGCGGACTAGCGGGGGGGCAGTACGAGCAGTACTTC